Below, 15 T cell receptor beta chains from the same sample are listed, as sequenced in a study of blood T cells in healthy people across ages. PCR was performed a second time for about 7 to 12 cycles using a sample-barcoded 5' primer and a J-beta primer mix. TCRdb independently ran MiXCR on the 5' RACE reads; one entry per CDR3 protein. In the table there are approximately 1,700,000 distinct CDR3 sequences, about two fifths of which are singletons. Specimen: blood. The receptors were gathered from a human donor in good health.

This clonotype was seen only a few times. The chain combines TRBV7-9 with TRBJ2-1; 11 nucleotides match TRBD2. The CDR3 sequence is 18 residues long. V lost 2 bases, J lost 4 bases, and 10 bases stayed unmatched. Per germline, CDR1 SEHNR and CDR2 FQNEAQ (reference sequence). The CDR3 here is CASSLLLAGAIQYNEQFF. DNA for the CDR3: TGTGCCAGCAGCTTACTACTAGCGGGGGCCATACAATACAATGAGCAGTTCTTC.

CDR3 region: CASSPGGRGIDEQFF. The CDR3, as DNA: TGTGCCAGCAGCCCGGGTGGACGGGGGATCGATGAGCAGTTCTTC. This rearrangement joins TRBV7-2 to TRBJ2-1; a possible D gene is TRBD2 (6 bases). This CDR3 comprises 15 residues. Germline loops: CDR1 SGHTA, CDR2 FQGNSA. The V and J ends lost 5 bases and 8 bases respectively, with 19 bases between them.

This clonotype has just a few counts. V and J are TRBV11-2 and TRBJ2-7; 9 bases fit TRBD2. Germline V gene data show CDR1 as SGHAT and CDR2 as FQNNGV. V shed 1 base, J shed 0 bases, and the junction held 10 bases outside the gene matches. The CDR3 runs 18 residues. This CDR3 reads CASSLGIQRGDLSYEQYF. CDR3 coding DNA: TGTGCCAGCAGCTTAGGAATCCAGCGGGGGGACCTCTCCTACGAGCAGTACTTC.

The CDR3 sequence: CASSLSSLNYEQYF. The CDR3 DNA follows: TGTGCCAGCAGCTTATCTTCTCTAAATTACGAGCAGTACTTC. The rearrangement links TRBV7-2 to TRBJ2-4; unclear D gene. The end of the DNA is better explained by TRBJ2-7, so the J call may be wrong. The CDR3 contains 14 residues. Germline-derived CDR1 and CDR2 are SGHTA and FQGNSA.

This clonotype appeared a single time. The CDR3 bases are TGCAGTGCTAGAGATAGTGCAGGGAAATATGGCTACACCTTC. It specifies CSARDSAGKYGYTF. The J gene is TRBJ1-2, the V gene TRBV20-1; possibly TRBD1 for D (5 bases). This CDR3 comprises 14 residues. Per the germline V gene, CDR1 is DFQATT and CDR2 is SNEGSKA (reference sequence). Trimming removed 0 bases from V and 5 bases from J, with 13 bases in between.

This clonotype was counted between two and nine times. The CDR3 coding sequence is TGTGCCATCAGTGAGCGCGAACTCCTGAACACTGAAGCTTTCTTT. This encodes CAISERELLNTEAFF. This chain links TRBV10-3 with TRBJ1-1; D is undetermined. CDR1 and CDR2 (germline): ENHRY, SYGVKD. The ends were cut back, 2 bases at V and 0 bases at J, with 10 bases in the middle. CDR3 length: 15 amino acids.

The sample holds many counts of this clonotype. V and J are TRBV4-3 and TRBJ2-1, with 8 bases fitting TRBD2. The germline gives CDR1 LGHNA, CDR2 YSLEER. This CDR3 has 17 residues. The ends lost 5 bases at V and 0 bases at J; junction bases unmatched: 9. The CDR3 sequence: CASSYGGAVGSYNEQFF. DNA of the CDR3: TGCGCCAGCAGCTACGGGGGGGCGGTAGGCTCCTACAATGAGCAGTTCTTC.

As DNA, the CDR3 is TGCGCCAGCAGCTTGTCGGCAGGGGCTCTCCACGGTGAAAAACTGTTTTTT. It encodes CASSLSAGALHGEKLFF. This chain uses TRBV5-1 with TRBJ1-4; a possible D gene is TRBD1 (6 bases). V lost 1 base, J lost 7 bases, and 20 bases lay in between. The CDR3 consists of 17 residues. The germline V gene encodes CDR1 SGHRS and CDR2 YFSETQ.

The J gene is TRBJ1-2, the V gene TRBV20-1; TRBD1 agrees at 8 bases. With V trimmed by 0 bases and J by 6 bases, 6 bases remained unmatched. The V gene's germline CDR1 is DFQATT and CDR2 SNEGSKA (reference sequence). This CDR3 contains 14 residues. The CDR3 coding sequence is TGCAGTGCTAGAGACGTGACAGGGGATAATGGCTACACCTTC. It encodes CSARDVTGDNGYTF.

The rearrangement uses TRBV5-6 and TRBJ2-1; D perhaps matches TRBD2 (7 bases). Germline CDR1 is SGHDT and CDR2 is YYEEEE. Trimming took 3 bases from V and 4 from J, leaving 20 bases between them. CDR3 length: 17 residues. The CDR3 bases are TGTGCCAGCAGCTCGACGATTCGGGGGGCCGTATACAATGAGCAGTTCTTC. The encoded protein is CASSSTIRGAVYNEQFF.

The rearrangement uses TRBV7-2 and TRBJ2-1, with no clear D. The ends were cut back, 6 bases at V and 5 bases at J, with 11 bases in the middle. The CDR3 runs 13 residues. From germline, CDR1 is SGHTA and CDR2 FQGNSA. CDR3 in amino acids: CASRSPVNNEQFF. CDR3 bases: TGTGCCAGCAGATCCCCGGTCAACAATGAGCAGTTCTTC.

V gene TRBV2 combines with J gene TRBJ2-3; TRBD2 is a possible D gene (5 bases). Trimming took 5 bases from V and 4 from J, leaving 13 bases between them. Germline V gives CDR1 SNHLY, CDR2 FYNNEI. This CDR3 has 14 amino acids. The CDR3 DNA follows: TGTGCCAGCAGTCTGAGGGTCCCCGCAGATACGCAGTATTTT. Protein: CASSLRVPADTQYF.

CDR3 in DNA: TGCAGTGCTAGAGATCCAAATCAGGGTCGGAAAGAGACCCAGTACTTC. As protein: CSARDPNQGRKETQYF. The rearrangement uses TRBV20-1 and TRBJ2-5; D perhaps matches TRBD1 (5 bases). V was shortened by 0 bases and J by 3 bases, with 17 bases between the two germline ends. The CDR3 totals 16 residues. The germline CDR1 and CDR2 sequences are DFQATT and SNEGSKA (reference sequence).

CDR3 DNA: TGTGCCAGCAGCTTAGATACAGGGGAGAACACTGAAGCTTTCTTT. This gives the protein CASSLDTGENTEAFF. The chain combines TRBV11-2 with TRBJ1-1; 7 bases map to TRBD1. Germline V gene sequence: CDR1 SGHAT, CDR2 FQNNGV. The CDR3 length is 15 residues. The V gene end was trimmed by 0 bases and the J gene end by 1 base; junction bases not matched to a gene: 2.

In regard to this clonotype: A much larger clone sits a single nucleotide away, making a read error possible. The chain couples TRBV4-2 to TRBJ2-7; a possible D gene is TRBD1 (7 bases). Germline V lookup: CDR1 LGHNA, CDR2 YNFKEQ. The V end was cut by 2 bases, the J end by 7 bases, with 24 bases between. CDR3 length: 17 amino acids. The CDR3 DNA sequence: TGTGCCAGCAGCCAACTCCCTGGCGGGGAACAGGGGAATGAGCAGTACTTC. Translating gives CASSQLPGGEQGNEQYF.